These 17 T cell receptor beta chains originate from one sample sequenced in a study of T cell repertoires in cytomegalovirus infection. Which antigens these TCRs recognize remains unknown. In TCRdb, the reads were re-called with MiXCR into one record per CDR3 protein. The table records 100,000 to 150,000 distinct CDR3 sequences, around 30% of them present only once. The sample was CD8+ T cells from cultured PBMCs, taken from culture after CMV antigen stimulation. The receptors stem from a human donor in good health (CMV status not recorded). Some clones in this sample may be carry-over from other donors' samples.

The CDR3 reads CASSQGDRDLGNEQFF. In DNA form, the CDR3 reads TGCGCCAGCAGCCAAGGGGACAGGGACCTTGGCAATGAGCAGTTCTTC. V gene TRBV4-1 combines with J gene TRBJ2-1, with 9 bases aligning to TRBD1. Trimming at V came to 1 base and at J to 6 bases, leaving 7 bases not matched to a gene. The CDR3 is 16 amino acids. The germline V gene encodes CDR1 MGHRA and CDR2 YSYEKL.

The V and J genes are TRBV6-5 and TRBJ1-2, with TRBD1 as a possible D gene (5 bases). Germline lookup yields CDR1 MNHEY and CDR2 SVGAGI. This CDR3 region has 13 residues. V lost 4 bases to trimming and J lost 8 bases, with 14 bases between them. CDR3 in amino acids: CASSSGEVGGYTF. The CDR3 DNA follows: TGTGCCAGCAGTTCGGGGGAGGTTGGGGGCTACACCTTC.

Ten or more counts support this clonotype. This rearrangement joins TRBV7-6 to TRBJ1-3; TRBD1 aligns across 7 bases. J was trimmed by 0 bases and V by 2 bases; bases with no gene match: 7. The CDR3 is 17 residues long. Looked up from germline, CDR1 is SGHVS and CDR2 is FNYEAQ. The CDR3 spells CASSLRGQEPSGNTIYF. Here the CDR3 DNA reads TGTGCCAGCAGCTTAAGGGGGCAAGAACCCTCTGGAAACACCATATATTTT.

The table lists this clonotype with many counts. V usage is TRBV27 and J usage is TRBJ2-7, with 7 positions matching TRBD1. With 4 bases clipped from V and 4 bases from J, the junction kept 4 bases outside the gene matches. This CDR3 has 13 amino acids. Germline CDR1 is MNHEY and CDR2 is SMNVEV (reference sequence). In nucleotides, the CDR3 is TGTGCCAGCAGTTCGGTGGACAGGTACGAGCAGTACTTC. Its protein product is CASSSVDRYEQYF.

This clonotype was seen a few times. The chain employs TRBV10-3 and TRBJ1-2; D uncertain. This CDR3 contains 16 residues. Deletions cut 5 bases from V and 0 bases from J, with 16 bases between. Germline lookup yields CDR1 ENHRY and CDR2 SYGVKD. The DNA for the CDR3 is TGTGCCATCAGTCCCCCCACAGTGAACGCTAACTATGGCTACACCTTC. It is translated as CAISPPTVNANYGYTF.

This clonotype was seen only a few times. V and J are TRBV7-2 and TRBJ2-5; D may correspond to TRBD1 or TRBD2 (6 bases each). CDR3 length: 16 amino acids. The germline V and J ends were trimmed by 5 bases and 5 bases, with 21 bases remaining between them. The germline V gene has CDR1 SGHTA and CDR2 FQGNSA. The CDR3 nucleotides are TGTGCCAGCAGCCAGAGAGGGTCGGGGGCGGCGGAGACCCAGTACTTC. Translation: CASSQRGSGAAETQYF.

This clonotype was seen more than once but under ten times. The chain carries TRBV7-8 and TRBJ1-5; a possible D gene is TRBD1 (5 bases). Germline CDR1 SGHVS, CDR2 FQNEAQ. The CDR3 runs 17 residues. The V end was cut by 2 bases, the J end by 2 bases, with 16 bases between. The CDR3 reads CASSLRRGIEGNQPQHF. CDR3 DNA sequence: TGTGCCAGCAGCTTACGCCGGGGGATAGAGGGCAATCAGCCCCAGCATTTT.

This chain connects TRBV12-3 or TRBV12-4 to TRBJ1-1; TRBD1 matches 7 bases. V trimming: 5 bases; J trimming: 3 bases; junction bases outside the gene matches: 12. The CDR3 has 16 residues. The CDR3 nucleotides read TGTGCCAGCAGTAAGCTGGGGGCAGGGGGTTACACTGAAGCTTTCTTT. It translates to CASSKLGAGGYTEAFF.

This chain connects TRBV19 to TRBJ1-3; D gene ambiguous. This CDR3 has 14 residues. The germline V gene encodes CDR1 LNHDA and CDR2 SQIVND (reference sequence). V dropped 5 bases and J dropped 2 bases, with 10 bases sitting between them. The CDR3 region has the DNA TGTGCCAGTAGTCCGGGAAGCGCTGGAAACACCATATATTTT. Translation gives CASSPGSAGNTIYF. Complete variable domain (other parts from reference TRBV19 and TRBJ1-3): DGGITQSPKYLFRKEGQNVTLSCEQNLNHDAMYWYRQDPGQGLRLIYYSQIVNDFQKGDIAEGYSVSREKKESFPLTVTSAQKNPTAFYLCASSPGSAGNTIYFGEGSWLTVV.

The J gene is TRBJ1-1, the V gene TRBV10-3; D may be TRBD1 (6 bases). The CDR3 spans 14 residues. Germline V CDR1 and CDR2: ENHRY, SYGVKD. V lost 5 bases to trimming and J lost 4 bases, with 14 bases between them. DNA for the CDR3: TGTGCCATCAGTACACAGGGTTGGGTCACTGAAGCTTTCTTT. It codes for CAISTQGWVTEAFF.

This clonotype came up a few times. In DNA, the CDR3 is TGTGCCAGCAGTTTAAGAGTAGCTAACTATGGCTACACCTTC. Protein product: CASSLRVANYGYTF. The genes are TRBV12-3 or TRBV12-4 and TRBJ1-2; D remains ambiguous. V lost 2 bases and J 0 bases, leaving 7 bases between the germline ends. The CDR3 has 14 amino acids.

This clonotype was picked up a small number of times. The chain joins TRBV27 to TRBJ2-3; D remains ambiguous. V was trimmed by 6 bases and J by 2 bases, leaving 21 bases between them. The CDR3 runs to 17 residues. Germline-derived CDR1 and CDR2 are MNHEY and SMNVEV (reference sequence). The CDR3 region is CASRHPRASLTTDTQYF. The CDR3 coding sequence is TGTGCCAGCAGACACCCTCGGGCGTCCCTTACCACAGATACGCAGTATTTT.

Only a few counts were recorded for this clonotype. This chain connects TRBV20-1 to TRBJ2-7; TRBD2 might be the D (5 bases). With 3 bases removed from V and 0 bases from J, the gap between germline ends came to 15 bases. The CDR3 runs to 15 residues. The germline V gene encodes CDR1 DFQATT and CDR2 SNEGSKA (reference sequence). CDR3 sequence: CSASGRALSSYEQYF. CDR3 bases: TGCAGTGCTAGTGGGCGGGCTCTGAGCTCCTACGAGCAGTACTTC.

This clonotype was seen just once. The chain couples TRBV7-8 to TRBJ2-3; TRBD2 aligns across 11 bases. The J segment lost 10 bases and the V segment lost 1 base, leaving 13 bases of the junction unmatched. Germline V gives CDR1 SGHVS, CDR2 FQNEAQ. This CDR3 comprises 17 residues. The CDR3 DNA is TGTGCCAGCAGCTTAGTCGTGACTAGCGGGGTTTGGGGGGCGCAGTATTTT. This encodes CASSLVVTSGVWGAQYF.

This clonotype was detected many times. The CDR3 loop is CASSSRMNTEAFF. CDR3 DNA sequence: TGTGCCAGCAGCTCCCGTATGAACACTGAAGCTTTCTTT. J is TRBJ1-1 and V is TRBV7-4, with D uncertain. Trimming removed 4 bases at V and 0 bases at J, with 6 bases between. The CDR3 sequence is 13 residues long. Per the germline V gene, CDR1 is SGHVT and CDR2 is SQSDAQ.

The chain employs TRBV6-2 or TRBV6-3 and TRBJ1-5; D is uncertain. Trimming removed 4 bases from V and 3 bases from J, with 13 bases in between. Germline V gene sequence: CDR1 MNHEY, CDR2 SVGEGT. The CDR3 totals 15 residues. For the CDR3, the DNA is TGTGCCAGCAGTTCGTACAGTCTCCCCAATCAGCCCCAGCATTTT. This gives the protein CASSSYSLPNQPQHF.

This clonotype showed up many times. V and J are TRBV7-9 and TRBJ2-7; D not certain. The CDR3 covers 17 residues. V lost 3 bases and J 2 bases, leaving 20 bases between the germline ends. Germline loops: CDR1 SEHNR, CDR2 FQNEAQ (reference sequence). CDR3 coding DNA: TGTGCCAGCAGCTTGGAGCCGACCGTGACATTACCCTACGAGCAGTACTTC. This codes for CASSLEPTVTLPYEQYF.